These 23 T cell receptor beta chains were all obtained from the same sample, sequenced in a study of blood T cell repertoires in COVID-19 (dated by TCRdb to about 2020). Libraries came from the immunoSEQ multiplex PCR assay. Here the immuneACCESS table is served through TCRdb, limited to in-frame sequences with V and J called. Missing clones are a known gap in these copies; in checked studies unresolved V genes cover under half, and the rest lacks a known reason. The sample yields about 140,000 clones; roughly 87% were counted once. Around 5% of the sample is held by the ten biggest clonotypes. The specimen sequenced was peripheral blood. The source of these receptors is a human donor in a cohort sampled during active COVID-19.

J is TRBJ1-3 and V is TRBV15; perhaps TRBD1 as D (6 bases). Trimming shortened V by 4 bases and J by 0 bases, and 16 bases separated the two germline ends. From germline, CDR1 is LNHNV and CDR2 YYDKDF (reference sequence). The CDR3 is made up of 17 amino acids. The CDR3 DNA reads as TGTGCCACCAGCACCGGAGCGGGACAAGGCTCTGGAAACACCATATATTTT. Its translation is CATSTGAGQGSGNTIYF.

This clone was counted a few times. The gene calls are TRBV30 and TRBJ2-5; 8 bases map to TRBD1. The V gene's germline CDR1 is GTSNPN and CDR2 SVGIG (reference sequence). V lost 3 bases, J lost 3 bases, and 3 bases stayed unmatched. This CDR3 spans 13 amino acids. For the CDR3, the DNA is TGTGCCTGGAGGATGGACAGGGAAGAGACCCAGTACTTC. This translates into CAWRMDREETQYF.

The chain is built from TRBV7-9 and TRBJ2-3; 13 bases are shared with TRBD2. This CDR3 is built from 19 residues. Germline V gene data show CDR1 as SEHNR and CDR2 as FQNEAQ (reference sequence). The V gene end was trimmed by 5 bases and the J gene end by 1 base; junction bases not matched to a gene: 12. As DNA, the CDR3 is TGTGCCAGCAGCCCGAGGACTAGCGGGAGCAGCGGCGGCACAGATACGCAGTATTTT. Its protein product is CASSPRTSGSSGGTDTQYF.

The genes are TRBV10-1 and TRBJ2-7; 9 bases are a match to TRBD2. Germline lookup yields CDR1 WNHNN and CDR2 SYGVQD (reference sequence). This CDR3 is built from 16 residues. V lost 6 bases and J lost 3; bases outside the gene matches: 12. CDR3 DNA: TGCGCCAGCAGATACGCCTGGCGGGGGGGCCTCTACGAGCAGTACTTC. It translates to CASRYAWRGGLYEQYF.

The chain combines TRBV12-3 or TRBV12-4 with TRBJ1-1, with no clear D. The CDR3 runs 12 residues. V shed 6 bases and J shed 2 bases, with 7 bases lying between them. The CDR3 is CASSLRNTEAFF. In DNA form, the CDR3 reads TGTGCCAGCAGCCTCAGAAACACTGAAGCTTTCTTT.

CDR3 bases: TGCAGCGTCGACACTAGCGGGAGGGGAAATGAGCAGTTCTTC. Its protein is CSVDTSGRGNEQFF. This chain joins TRBV29-1 and TRBJ2-1, with TRBD2 matching over 13 bases. This CDR3 is 14 amino acids long. V was pared by 6 bases and J by 7 bases, with 6 bases of the junction left unmatched. Germline values: CDR1 SQVTM, CDR2 ANQGSEA.

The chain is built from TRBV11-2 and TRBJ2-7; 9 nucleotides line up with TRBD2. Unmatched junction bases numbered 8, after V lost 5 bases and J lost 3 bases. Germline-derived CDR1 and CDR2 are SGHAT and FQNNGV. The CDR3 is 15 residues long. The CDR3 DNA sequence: TGTGCCAGCAGCGACGTAGCGGGAGTGGGCTACGAGCAGTACTTC. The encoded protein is CASSDVAGVGYEQYF.

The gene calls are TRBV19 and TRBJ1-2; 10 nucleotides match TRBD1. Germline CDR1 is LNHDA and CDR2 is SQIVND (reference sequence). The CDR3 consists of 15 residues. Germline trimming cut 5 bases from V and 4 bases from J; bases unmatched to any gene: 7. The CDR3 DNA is TGTGCCAGTAGTGCCGGACAGGGGGTTAGCTATGGCTACACCTTC. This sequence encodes CASSAGQGVSYGYTF.

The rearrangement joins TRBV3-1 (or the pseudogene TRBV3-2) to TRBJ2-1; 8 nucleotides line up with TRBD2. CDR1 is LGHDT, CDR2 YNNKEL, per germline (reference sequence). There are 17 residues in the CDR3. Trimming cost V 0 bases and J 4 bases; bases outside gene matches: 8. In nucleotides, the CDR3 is TGTGCCAGCAGCCAAGATAACGCGGGGGGCCCTTACAATGAGCAGTTCTTC. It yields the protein CASSQDNAGGPYNEQFF.

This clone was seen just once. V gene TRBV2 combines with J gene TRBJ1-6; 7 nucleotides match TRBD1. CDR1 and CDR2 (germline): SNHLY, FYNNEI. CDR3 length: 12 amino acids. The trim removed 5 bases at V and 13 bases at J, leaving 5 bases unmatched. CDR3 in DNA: TGTGCCAGCAGTAAACAGGGGCCCCCCCTCCACTTT. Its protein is CASSKQGPPLHF.

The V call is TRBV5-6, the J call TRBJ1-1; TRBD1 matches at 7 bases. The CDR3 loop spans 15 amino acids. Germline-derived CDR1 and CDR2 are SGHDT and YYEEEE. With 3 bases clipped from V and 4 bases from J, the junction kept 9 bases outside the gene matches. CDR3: CASSWTGIDVTEAFF. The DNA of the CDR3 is TGTGCCAGCAGCTGGACAGGCATTGATGTCACTGAAGCTTTCTTT. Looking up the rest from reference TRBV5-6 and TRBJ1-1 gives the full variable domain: DAGVTQSPTHLIKTRGQQVTLRCSPKSGHDTVSWYQQALGQGPQFIFQYYEEEERQRGNFPDRFSGHQFPNYSSELNVNALLLGDSALYLCASSWTGIDVTEAFFGQGTRLTVV.

The chain's CDR3 is CASSQGQGYYEQYF. Here the CDR3 DNA reads TGTGCCAGCAGCCAGGGACAGGGGTACTACGAGCAGTACTTC. The chain uses TRBV5-4 and TRBJ2-7, with 10 bases fitting TRBD1. The V gene's germline CDR1 is SGHNT and CDR2 YYREEE (reference sequence). V lost 4 bases to trimming and J lost 3 bases; unmatched junction nucleotides: 4. The length of the CDR3 is 14 residues. The whole variable domain, filled in from reference TRBV5-4 and TRBJ2-7, reads ETGVTQSPTHLIKTRGQQVTLRCSSQSGHNTVSWYQQALGQGPQFIFQYYREEENGRGNFPPRFSGLQFPNYSSELNVNALELDDSALYLCASSQGQGYYEQYFGPGTRLTVT.

CDR3 coding DNA: TGTGCCAGCAGCCTAGCGGGAGGGCCATGGGAGACCCAGTACTTC. It yields the protein CASSLAGGPWETQYF. This sequence joins TRBV3-1 (or the pseudogene TRBV3-2) and TRBJ2-5; 11 bases are shared with TRBD2. The J segment lost 5 bases and the V segment lost 4 bases, leaving 6 bases of the junction unmatched. The CDR3 spans 15 residues. The V gene's germline CDR1 is LGHDT and CDR2 YNNKEL (reference sequence).

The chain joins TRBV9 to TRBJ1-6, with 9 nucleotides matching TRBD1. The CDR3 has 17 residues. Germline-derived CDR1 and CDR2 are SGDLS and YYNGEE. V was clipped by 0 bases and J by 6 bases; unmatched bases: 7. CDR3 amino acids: CASSVDQQGAPNSPLHF. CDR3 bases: TGTGCCAGCAGCGTAGATCAACAGGGGGCGCCTAATTCACCCCTCCACTTT.

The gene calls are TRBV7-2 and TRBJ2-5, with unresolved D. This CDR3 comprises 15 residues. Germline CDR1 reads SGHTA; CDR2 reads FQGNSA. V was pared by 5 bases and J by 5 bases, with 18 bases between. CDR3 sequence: CASSPARFVRETQYF. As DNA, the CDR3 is TGTGCCAGCAGCCCTGCGAGGTTTGTTAGGGAGACCCAGTACTTC. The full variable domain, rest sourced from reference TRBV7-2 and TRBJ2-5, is GAGVSQSPSNKVTEKGKDVELRCDPISGHTALYWYRQSLGQGLEFLIYFQGNSAPDKSGLPSDRFSAERTGGSVSTLTIQRTQQEDSAVYLCASSPARFVRETQYFGPGTRLLVL.

The chain's CDR3 is CASSFRGSPGEQYF. The CDR3 nucleotides read TGTGCCAGCAGCTTCCGGGGTTCCCCTGGCGAGCAGTACTTC. This chain uses TRBV7-8 with TRBJ2-7, with D maybe TRBD2 (5 bases). The V gene lost 3 bases and the J gene lost 6 bases, with 15 bases spanning the gap. This CDR3 has 14 residues. Germline CDR1 SGHVS, CDR2 FQNEAQ.

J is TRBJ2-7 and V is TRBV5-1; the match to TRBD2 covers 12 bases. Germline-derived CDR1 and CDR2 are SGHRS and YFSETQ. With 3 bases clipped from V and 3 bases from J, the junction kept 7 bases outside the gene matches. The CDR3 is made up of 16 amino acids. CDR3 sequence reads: CASSSGLAGPDYEQYF. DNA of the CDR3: TGCGCCAGCAGCTCGGGACTAGCGGGCCCCGACTACGAGCAGTACTTC.

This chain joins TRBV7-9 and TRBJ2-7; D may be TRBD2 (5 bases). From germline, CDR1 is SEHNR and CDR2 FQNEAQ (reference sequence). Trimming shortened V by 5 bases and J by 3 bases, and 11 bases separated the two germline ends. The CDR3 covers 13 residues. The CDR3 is CASSPSGFYEQYF. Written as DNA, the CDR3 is TGTGCCAGCAGCCCGTCGGGATTCTACGAGCAGTACTTC.

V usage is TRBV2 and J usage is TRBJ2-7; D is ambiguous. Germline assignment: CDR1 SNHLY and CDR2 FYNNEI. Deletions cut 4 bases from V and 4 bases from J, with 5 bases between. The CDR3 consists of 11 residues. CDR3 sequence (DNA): TGTGCCAGCAGTGGTAGATACGAGCAGTACTTC. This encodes CASSGRYEQYF.

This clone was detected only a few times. The CDR3 loop is CASSQDRAGELFF. Written as DNA, the CDR3 is TGTGCCAGCAGCCAGGACAGGGCCGGGGAGCTGTTTTTT. V gene TRBV7-9 combines with J gene TRBJ2-2; TRBD1 matches at 8 bases. Losses at the gene ends were 5 bases for V and 6 bases for J; bases not matched to a gene: 2. Germline values: CDR1 SEHNR, CDR2 FQNEAQ (reference sequence). CDR3 size: 13 residues. The entire variable domain, with the rest obtained from reference TRBV7-9 and TRBJ2-2, is as follows: DTGVSQNPRHKITKRGQNVTFRCDPISEHNRLYWYRQTLGQGPEFLTYFQNEAQLEKSRLLSDRFSAERPKGSFSTLEIQRTEQGDSAMYLCASSQDRAGELFFGEGSRLTVL.

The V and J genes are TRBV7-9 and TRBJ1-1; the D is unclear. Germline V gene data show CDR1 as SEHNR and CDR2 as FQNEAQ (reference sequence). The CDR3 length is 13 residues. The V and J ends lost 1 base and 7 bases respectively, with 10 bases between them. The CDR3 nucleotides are TGTGCCAGCAGCTTAGGGAGCAACGGTGAAGCTTTCTTT. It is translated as CASSLGSNGEAFF.

The CDR3 loop is CASSPRVGQGVHEQYF. CDR3 in DNA: TGTGCCAGTAGTCCTAGAGTCGGACAGGGGGTCCACGAGCAGTACTTC. V gene TRBV7-9 combines with J gene TRBJ2-7, with 10 bases that match TRBD1. CDR1 is SEHNR, CDR2 FQNEAQ, per germline (reference sequence). The trim removed 9 bases at V and 5 bases at J, leaving 16 bases unmatched. This CDR3 spans 16 amino acids.

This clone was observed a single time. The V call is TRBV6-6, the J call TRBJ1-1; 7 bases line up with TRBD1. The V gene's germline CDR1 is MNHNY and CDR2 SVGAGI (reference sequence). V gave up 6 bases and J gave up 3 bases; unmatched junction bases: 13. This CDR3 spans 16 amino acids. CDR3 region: CASRTFTRTGDTEAFF. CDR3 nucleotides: TGTGCCAGCAGAACATTTACCCGTACAGGGGACACTGAAGCTTTCTTT.